This T cell receptor beta chain was captured in a study of long-term antiretroviral therapy in people with HIV. The CDR3 covers 16 residues. With 6 bases removed from V and 1 base from J, the gap between germline ends came to 16 bases. Germline-derived CDR1 and CDR2 are SGHAT and FQNNGV. Assay version v3.0 of immunoSEQ was used, and it was run at survey level. Only in-frame clones appear in the TCRdb table, and some are missing; sequencing was by immunoSEQ multiplex PCR. Counted here are roughly 12,000 clones, roughly 79% occurring once; the ten biggest clones make up 11%. This specimen was unsorted PBMCs, taken 0.8 years before starting antiretroviral therapy. This TCR derives from a woman aged 40 to 55 with HIV. The chain is built from TRBV11-2 and TRBJ2-1; D might be TRBD2 (7 bases). In nucleotides, the CDR3 is TGTGCCAGCAGTCAAGGGGGGGCGTTGTCCTACAATGAGCAGTTCTTC. Translation gives CASSQGGALSYNEQFF.